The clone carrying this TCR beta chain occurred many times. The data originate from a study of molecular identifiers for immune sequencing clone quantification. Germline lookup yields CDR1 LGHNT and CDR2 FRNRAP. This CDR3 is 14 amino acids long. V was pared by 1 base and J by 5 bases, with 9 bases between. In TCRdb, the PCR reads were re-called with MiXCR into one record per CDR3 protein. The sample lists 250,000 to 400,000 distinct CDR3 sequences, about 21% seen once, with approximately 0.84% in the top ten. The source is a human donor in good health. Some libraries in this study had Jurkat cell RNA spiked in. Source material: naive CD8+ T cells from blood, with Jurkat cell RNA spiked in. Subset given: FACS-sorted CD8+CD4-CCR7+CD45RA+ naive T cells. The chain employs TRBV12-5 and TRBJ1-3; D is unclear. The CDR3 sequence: CASGLEWARNTIYF. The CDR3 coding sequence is TGTGCTAGTGGTTTGGAGTGGGCGAGAAACACCATATATTTT.